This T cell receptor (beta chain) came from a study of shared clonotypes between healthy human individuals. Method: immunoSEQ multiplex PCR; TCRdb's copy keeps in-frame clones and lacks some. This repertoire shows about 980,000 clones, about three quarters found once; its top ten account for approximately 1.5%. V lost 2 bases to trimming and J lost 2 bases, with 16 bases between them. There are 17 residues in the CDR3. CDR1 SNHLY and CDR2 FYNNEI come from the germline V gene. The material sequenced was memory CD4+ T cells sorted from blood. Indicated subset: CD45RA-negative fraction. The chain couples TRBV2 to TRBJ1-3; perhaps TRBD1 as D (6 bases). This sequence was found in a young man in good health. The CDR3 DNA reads TGTGCCAGCAGTGAATATTCGGGGGGGGCTGCTGGAAACACCATATATTTT. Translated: CASSEYSGGAAGNTIYF. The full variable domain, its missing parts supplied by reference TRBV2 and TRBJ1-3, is EPEVTQTPSHQVTQMGQEVILRCVPISNHLYFYWYRQILGQKVEFLVSFYNNEISEKSEIFDDQFSVERPDGSNFTLKIRSTKLEDSAMYFCASSEYSGGAAGNTIYFGEGSWLTVV.